This T cell receptor (beta chain) is from a study of T cell responses to AZD1222 COVID-19 vaccine. This clone was found a few times. Sequencing was performed with immunoSEQ multiplex PCR; in TCRdb, only in-frame clones are kept and a portion is missing. The sample gives about 140,000 clones, 88% of which show up once; 3.1% is in the top ten. Germline values: CDR1 SGDLS, CDR2 YYNGEE. Between the trimmed V and J ends, which lost 0 bases and 4 bases, there was a span of 11 bases. The CDR3 covers 15 residues. The receptor was isolated from an adult who received the AZD1222 COVID-19 vaccine. The V and J genes are TRBV9 and TRBJ1-3; no firm D call. Sequenced material: peripheral blood, taken 28 days after the second AZD1222 dose. In DNA, the CDR3 is TGTGCCAGCAGCGTAGAGGGTACAAGAGGAAACACCATATATTTT. The encoded protein is CASSVEGTRGNTIYF. Drawing the rest from reference TRBV9 and TRBJ1-3, the complete variable domain is DSGVTQTPKHLITATGQRVTLRCSPRSGDLSVYWYQQSLDQGLQFLIQYYNGEERAKGNILERFSAQQFPDLHSELNLSSLELGDSALYFCASSVEGTRGNTIYFGEGSWLTVV.